This entry lists 7 T cell receptor beta chains sequenced from one sample in a study of vaccination and CD4 T cells after COVID-19. Treatment given: roughly nine-day PBMC culture with coronavirus spike peptide pools or control peptides (ViraFEST assay). Gathering of the CD4+ T cells, from the unexposed donor, took place before the COVID-19 pandemic (2011-2018). The antigens for these receptors are not known. Cultured CD4+ T-cell DNA underwent Oncomine TCR Beta short-read sequencing. From the PCR reads, TCRdb called clonotypes with MiXCR, one entry per CDR3 protein. Here the sample spans some 500 distinct CDR3 sequences, approximately 11% being singletons. Sequencing used CD4+ T cells from blood, cultured in vitro. The source of these receptors is a human donor in good health.

Judged by abundance, this clonotype is medium-sized. The chain combines TRBV30 with TRBJ1-2; D uncertain. The CDR3 consists of 13 residues. Trimming removed 1 base at V and 7 bases at J, with 13 bases between. Germline V CDR1 and CDR2: GTSNPN, SVGIG (reference sequence). The CDR3 reads CAWSGDYSRGYTF. The CDR3 DNA reads TGTGCCTGGAGTGGCGACTATTCCCGTGGCTACACCTTC. The full variable domain, with the rest looked up from reference TRBV30 and TRBJ1-2, is SQTIHQWPATLVQPVGSPLSLECTVEGTSNPNLYWYRQAAGRGLQLLFYSVGIGQISSEVPQNLSASRPQDRQFILSSKKLLLSDSGFYLCAWSGDYSRGYTFGSGTRLTVV.

V usage is TRBV30 and J usage is TRBJ1-6, with 9 bases identical to TRBD1. V lost 2 bases to trimming and J lost 8 bases; unmatched junction nucleotides: 4. Germline-derived CDR1 and CDR2 are GTSNPN and SVGIG (reference sequence). The CDR3 has 14 amino acids. CDR3 sequence (DNA): TGTGCCTGGAGTTTAGGGACAGGGCATTCACCCCTCCACTTT. Its protein is CAWSLGTGHSPLHF.

By sample fraction, this clonotype is hyperexpanded. The rearrangement joins TRBV27 to TRBJ1-2; D possibly corresponds to TRBD1 (5 bases). The CDR3 contains 15 residues. CDR1 MNHEY and CDR2 SMNVEV come from the germline V gene (reference sequence). Between the trimmed V and J ends, which lost 3 bases and 4 bases, there was a span of 15 bases. The CDR3 sequence: CASSLGPAYSYGYTF. The CDR3 DNA sequence: TGTGCCAGCAGTTTGGGACCGGCCTACAGCTATGGCTACACCTTC.

In its sample, this clonotype ranks as hyperexpanded (1% or more). The chain has TRBV28 and TRBJ2-2; no reliable D call. This CDR3 spans 13 amino acids. The germline gives CDR1 MDHEN, CDR2 SYDVKM. Deletions cut 4 bases from V and 8 bases from J, with 11 bases between. The CDR3 DNA is TGTGCCAGCAGTTCCCGTGGTATAGGGGAGCTGTTTTTT. It translates to CASSSRGIGELFF.

This clonotype is large within its sample. The V gene is TRBV27, the J gene TRBJ1-1, with TRBD1 matching over 7 bases. V gave up 5 bases and J gave up 3 bases; unmatched junction bases: 6. The germline V gene has CDR1 MNHEY and CDR2 SMNVEV (reference sequence). The CDR3 covers 14 residues. CDR3 sequence: CASSLQGRYTEAFF. CDR3 sequence (DNA): TGTGCCAGCAGTCTACAGGGGAGGTACACTGAAGCTTTCTTT.

This clonotype qualifies as large. The V call is TRBV7-2, the J call TRBJ2-7; possible D gene TRBD2, 6 bases. Germline values: CDR1 SGHTA, CDR2 FQGNSA. The CDR3 extends over 15 amino acids. Between the trimmed V and J ends, which lost 3 bases and 2 bases, there was a span of 14 bases. DNA of the CDR3: TGTGCCAGCAGCTTGTATGCAGGGAGGACCTACGAGCAGTACTTC. Translating gives CASSLYAGRTYEQYF. Combining the CDR3 with reference TRBV7-2 and TRBJ2-7 gives the whole variable domain GAGVSQSPSNKVTEKGKDVELRCDPISGHTALYWYRQSLGQGLEFLIYFQGNSAPDKSGLPSDRFSAERTGGSVSTLTIQRTQQEDSAVYLCASSLYAGRTYEQYFGPGTRLTVT.

This clonotype is medium-sized within its sample. The J gene is TRBJ1-3, the V gene TRBV2, with D possibly TRBD1 on 6 matching bases. The CDR3 consists of 14 residues. V lost 6 bases to trimming and J lost 2 bases, with 11 bases between them. Germline V gives CDR1 SNHLY, CDR2 FYNNEI. The CDR3 nucleotides are TGTGCCAGCAGAGCACAGGGACCTGGAAACACCATATATTTT. Translated: CASRAQGPGNTIYF.